Here is one T cell receptor (beta chain) with its context. What antigen it recognizes has not been identified. Per-nucleotide qualities are absent, and no much larger clonotype sits a single base away. This record comes from a study of T-cell memory formation after mild COVID-19 (dated by TCRdb to 2020 to 2022). General notes on the study: TCR sequence clusters from the two donors were largely donor specific. In a couple of donors, T-cell clones that expanded and contracted after mild COVID-19 were tracked by sequencing TCRalpha and TCRbeta repertoires over time. The cohort comprised two young, previously healthy adult volunteers, one female and one male. General conclusions and limits of the study: SARS-CoV-2 specificity of the second-wave clones peaking on day 37 was not confirmed. Balanced CD4/CD8 phenotypes were observed for clones contracting from day 15 to 85, whereas a bias towards CD4+ was observed for a second wave of clones expanding from day 15 to 37. Only a couple of mild cases were covered in the study, and larger cohorts including severe cases with pre-infection samples were considered necessary. Contracting CD4+ clones were located mainly in the CM and EM memory subsets, whereas CD8+ clones were found to be enriched in EMRA. Some responding clones were detected in pre-infection memory, which suggested that pre-existing cross-reactive memory T cells had joined the SARS-CoV-2 response.

Ficoll-Paque density gradient centrifugation was used to isolate PBMCs. Data came from an Illumina NovaSeq 6000. cDNA libraries for TCRalpha and TCRbeta were prepared by 5'RACE using constant-segment primers, with sample barcodes and unique molecular identifiers added. RNA was extracted from every sample with Trizol reagent. Libraries were amplified in two PCR steps, with a second sample barcode and Illumina TruSeq adapters added in the second step. Sequencing of libraries was performed on an Illumina NovaSeq with 2 x 150 bp paired-end reads. On the authors' methods: With migec v1.2.7, reads were demultiplexed and then collapsed into UMI-guided consensus sequences. With mixcr v2.1.11, UMI consensuses were aligned to TRA and TRB V and J templates and assembled into clonotypes. Expanded or contracted clonotypes were those called significant by both edgeR and NoisET, with noise models trained on biological replicates. edgeR calls used a false discovery rate-adjusted p below 0.01 and a log2 fold-change threshold of 1. As an exploratory analysis of dynamics, PCA with hierarchical clustering was applied to max-normalized trajectories of the 1000 most abundant clonotypes. The CD4 or CD8 phenotype of responding clones was assigned using the separately sequenced CD4+ and CD8+ repertoires. The public sequencing data were trimmed at Q25 with fastp and processed into clonotypes with MiXCR by TCRdb, which kept only in-frame beta chains. Each entry merges the rows of one CDR3 protein and shows their most common DNA and genes. TCRdb assigned the V and J calls; the authors' analysis was not used. Recorded for this sample are a few hundred thousand distinct CDR3 sequences; roughly 15% of them occurred a single time. The ten top clones hold about 22% of the sample.

The CDR3 sequence holds 14 residues, the cysteine and phenylalanine included. The sequence is cut down to CDR3 DNA, 42 bases in frame from base 1. At the junction V is shortened by 3 bases and J by 3 bases; bases outside the gene matches: 4. The germline V gene (reference sequence) specifies DFQATT as CDR1 and SNEGSKA as CDR2. The sample comprised PBMCs or a T cell subset sorted from them (not recorded which). The sequence joins TRBV20-1 to TRBJ2-3; 9 nucleotides in the junction match TRBD2. The source of this sequence is a young man who had mild COVID-19 (a few samples of this study predate the infection). The sample titles of this study are shuffled in the database, so cell type and time point are left out; the donor was told from shared clones. The DNA reads TGCAGTGCTAGTAGGCTAGCGGGGACAGATACGCAGTATTTT. This translates into CSASRLAGTDTQYF.